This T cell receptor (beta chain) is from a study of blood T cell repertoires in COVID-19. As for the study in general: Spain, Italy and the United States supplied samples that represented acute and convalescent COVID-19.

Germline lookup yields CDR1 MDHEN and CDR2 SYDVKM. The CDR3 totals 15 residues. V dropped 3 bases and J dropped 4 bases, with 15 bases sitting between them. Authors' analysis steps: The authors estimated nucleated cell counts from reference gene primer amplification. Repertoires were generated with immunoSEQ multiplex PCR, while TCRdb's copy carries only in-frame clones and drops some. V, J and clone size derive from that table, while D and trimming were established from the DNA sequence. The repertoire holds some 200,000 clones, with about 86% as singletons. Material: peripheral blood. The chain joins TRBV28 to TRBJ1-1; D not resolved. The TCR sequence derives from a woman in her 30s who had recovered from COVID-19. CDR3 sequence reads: CASSLSSLGPTEAFF. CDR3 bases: TGTGCCAGCAGTTTGAGCTCCCTTGGGCCCACTGAAGCTTTCTTT.